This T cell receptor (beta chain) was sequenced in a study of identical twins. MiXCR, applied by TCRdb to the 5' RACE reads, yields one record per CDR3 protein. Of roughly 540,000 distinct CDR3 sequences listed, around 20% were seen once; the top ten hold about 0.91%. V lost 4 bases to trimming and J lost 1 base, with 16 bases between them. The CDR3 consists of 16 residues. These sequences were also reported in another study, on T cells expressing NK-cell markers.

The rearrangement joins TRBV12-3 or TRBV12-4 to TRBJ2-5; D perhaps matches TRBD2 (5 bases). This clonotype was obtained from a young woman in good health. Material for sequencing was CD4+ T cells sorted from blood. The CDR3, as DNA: TGTGCCAGCAGTTCCCGAGCCCTGCGGGCCCAAGAGACCCAGTACTTC. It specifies CASSSRALRAQETQYF.